What follows describes a single T cell receptor beta chain. The CDR3 spans 11 residues. V lost 6 bases, J lost 5 bases, and 6 bases lay in between. In germline, CDR1 is SGHDT, CDR2 YYEEEE. These data originate in a study of blood T cell repertoires in COVID-19. Method: immunoSEQ multiplex PCR; TCRdb's copy keeps in-frame clones and lacks some. The sample holds 150,000 to 200,000 clones, roughly 80% seen once. This clonotype was sampled from a woman aged 65 to 85 with COVID-19, enrolled during active disease. The chain combines TRBV5-6 with TRBJ2-1, with D uncertain. The sample consisted of peripheral blood. As DNA, the CDR3 is TGTGCCAGCACCTACGACAATGAGCAGTTCTTC. Translated, it gives CASTYDNEQFF.